These 18 T cell receptor beta chains came from one sample sequenced in a study of PD-L1 blockade in urothelial cancer. Data came from immunoSEQ multiplex PCR; TCRdb stores just in-frame clones and leaves some out. The sample lists about 22,000 clones; approximately 90% were seen once. The time point was: peripheral blood 6 weeks after treatment start. The specimen comprised PBMCs, sampled around atezolizumab (anti-PD-L1) treatment. All receptors derive from an older woman with urothelial cancer.

As DNA, the CDR3 is TGCGCCAGCAGCCAAGATAGAGGGAATGGCTACACCTTC. This translates into CASSQDRGNGYTF. This chain links TRBV4-3 with TRBJ1-2, with D unclear. The CDR3 spans 13 residues. The V gene's germline CDR1 is LGHNA and CDR2 YSLEER. V lost 0 bases and J lost 6, with 8 bases in between.

This chain uses TRBV28 with TRBJ1-5; a possible D gene is TRBD1 (6 bases). V lost 7 bases, J lost 5 bases, and 15 bases lay in between. This CDR3 spans 14 amino acids. Germline CDR1 is MDHEN and CDR2 is SYDVKM. Here the CDR3 reads CASNGGGRDQPQHF. The CDR3 nucleotides read TGTGCCAGCAACGGCGGGGGGCGGGATCAGCCCCAGCATTTT. Full variable domain (outside the CDR3, taken from reference TRBV28 and TRBJ1-5): DVKVTQSSRYLVKRTGEKVFLECVQDMDHENMFWYRQDPGLGLRLIYFSYDVKMKEKGDIPEGYSVSREKKERFSLILESASTNQTSMYLCASNGGGRDQPQHFGDGTRLSIL.

The chain combines TRBV15 with TRBJ2-7; D unresolved. Germline lookup yields CDR1 LNHNV and CDR2 YYDKDF (reference sequence). Trimming pared 0 bases from V and 2 bases from J, leaving 11 bases between. This CDR3 contains 15 residues. The CDR3 DNA is TGTGCCACCAGCAGAGAGGGTGGGCAGACCTACGAGCAGTACTTC. Translating it yields CATSREGGQTYEQYF.

The sample holds one count of this clone. CDR3 sequence reads: CASSLTARLVVAQYF. DNA of the CDR3: TGTGCCAGCAGCTTAACGGCGAGACTCGTCGTAGCCCAGTACTTC. This chain joins TRBV5-6 and TRBJ2-5; unclear D gene. The CDR3 spans 15 residues. The V end was cut by 2 bases, the J end by 9 bases, with 20 bases between. Looked up from germline, CDR1 is SGHDT and CDR2 is YYEEEE.

This clone came up once. The chain couples TRBV5-1 to TRBJ2-7; 8 nucleotides align to TRBD1. Germline V CDR1 and CDR2: SGHRS, YFSETQ. The V gene end was trimmed by 6 bases and the J gene end by 3 bases; junction bases not matched to a gene: 5. The CDR3 runs to 13 residues. CDR3 in amino acids: CASTLGQGYEQYF. The CDR3 coding sequence is TGCGCCAGCACCCTCGGACAGGGCTACGAGCAGTACTTC.

In this sample, this clone turned up a few times. The V gene is TRBV19, the J gene TRBJ1-2; D may be TRBD1 (6 bases). CDR1 is LNHDA and CDR2 is SQIVND in the germline V gene (reference sequence). The CDR3 totals 11 residues. Trimming removed 7 bases at V and 7 bases at J, with 10 bases between. CDR3 region: CASKGGPGYTF. CDR3 sequence (DNA): TGTGCCAGTAAAGGGGGTCCTGGCTACACCTTC.

The chain couples TRBV10-3 to TRBJ2-1, with TRBD2 identical over 7 bases. With V trimmed by 0 bases and J by 2 bases, 4 bases remained unmatched. Germline values: CDR1 ENHRY, CDR2 SYGVKD. This CDR3 has 16 amino acids. This CDR3 reads CAISESRGTTYNEQFF. The CDR3 DNA sequence: TGTGCCATCAGTGAGTCGCGGGGGACCACCTACAATGAGCAGTTCTTC.

The V gene is TRBV7-2, the J gene TRBJ2-1; 16 bases are shared with TRBD2. Losses at the gene ends were 3 bases for V and 7 bases for J; bases not matched to a gene: 12. Germline values: CDR1 SGHTA, CDR2 FQGNSA. The CDR3 has 19 residues. The CDR3 region has the DNA TGTGCCAGCAGCTTCGGGACTAGCGGGAGGGTTATAATGTATAATGAGCAGTTCTTC. It is translated as CASSFGTSGRVIMYNEQFF.

J is TRBJ1-1 and V is TRBV6-5; a weak D match, TRBD1 (5 bases). Germline loops: CDR1 MNHEY, CDR2 SVGAGI. This CDR3 has 15 amino acids. V lost 1 base, J lost 0 bases, and 9 bases lay in between. CDR3 loop: CASSYWGGVNTEAFF. For the CDR3, the DNA is TGTGCCAGCAGTTACTGGGGCGGGGTGAACACTGAAGCTTTCTTT.

This chain uses TRBV28 with TRBJ1-2; D not certain. The CDR3 extends over 11 amino acids. Trimming stripped 6 bases from V and 7 bases from J, with 9 bases between. The germline gives CDR1 MDHEN, CDR2 SYDVKM. This CDR3 reads CASRAPGGYTF. CDR3 nucleotide sequence: TGTGCCAGCAGGGCCCCAGGTGGCTACACCTTC.

The chain employs TRBV27 and TRBJ1-5, with 9 bases lining up with TRBD1. Germline V gene sequence: CDR1 MNHEY, CDR2 SMNVEV (reference sequence). This CDR3 is built from 16 residues. Trimming removed 5 bases from V and 0 bases from J; junction bases left unmatched: 5. The CDR3 coding sequence is TGTGCCAGCAGTCGGACAGGGGCATATAGCAATCAGCCCCAGCATTTT. Translation gives CASSRTGAYSNQPQHF.

This chain uses TRBV28 with TRBJ2-2; 10 bases are a match to TRBD2. CDR3 size: 15 residues. The V segment lost 2 bases and the J segment 7 bases; nucleotides outside the gene matches: 4. Germline CDR1 MDHEN, CDR2 SYDVKM. The CDR3: CASSLLAGVHGELFF. The CDR3 coding sequence is TGTGCCAGCAGTTTACTAGCGGGAGTTCACGGGGAGCTGTTTTTT.

This clone was seen only a few times. The chain combines TRBV18 with TRBJ1-5; the D gene is possibly TRBD1 (6 bases). Trimming took off 4 bases at V and 4 bases at J, with 17 bases between the two ends. The CDR3 totals 16 residues. Germline CDR1 and CDR2: KGHSH and LQKENI. The CDR3 loop is CASSLTGSGLNQPQHF. The CDR3 DNA reads TGTGCCAGCTCACTCACAGGGTCCGGACTTAATCAGCCCCAGCATTTT. Full variable domain (rest looked up from reference TRBV18 and TRBJ1-5): NAGVMQNPRHLVRRRGQEARLRCSPMKGHSHVYWYRQLPEEGLKFMVYLQKENIIDESGMPKERFSAEFPKEGPSILRIQQVVRGDSAAYFCASSLTGSGLNQPQHFGDGTRLSIL.

This chain connects TRBV13 to TRBJ2-5, with 7 positions matching TRBD1. Trimming removed 7 bases from V and 3 bases from J; junction bases left unmatched: 11. The germline CDR1 and CDR2 sequences are PRHDT and FYEKMQ (reference sequence). The CDR3 runs 15 residues. The CDR3 region has the DNA TGTGCCAGCACCGCAACGCCCGGGACAGAAGAGACCCAGTACTTC. Translation: CASTATPGTEETQYF.

The CDR3 DNA reads as TGTGCCAGCAGCGTCACCGGGACTAGCGGGAGGGAAGATACGCAGTATTTT. Its translation is CASSVTGTSGREDTQYF. The chain recombines TRBV9 with TRBJ2-3; TRBD2 matches at 16 bases. The CDR3 loop spans 17 amino acids. Germline V gives CDR1 SGDLS, CDR2 YYNGEE. V was pared by 2 bases and J by 5 bases, with 5 bases of the junction left unmatched.

This clone was found once. This chain joins TRBV19 and TRBJ2-1; TRBD1 agrees at 7 bases. With V trimmed by 6 bases and J by 15 bases, 5 bases remained unmatched. The CDR3 is 10 amino acids. Germline loops: CDR1 LNHDA, CDR2 SQIVND (reference sequence). CDR3 protein: CASSGQVAFF. DNA of the CDR3: TGTGCCAGTAGCGGACAGGTTGCGTTCTTC. The whole variable domain, filled in from reference TRBV19 and TRBJ2-1, reads DGGITQSPKYLFRKEGQNVTLSCEQNLNHDAMYWYRQDPGQGLRLIYYSQIVNDFQKGDIAEGYSVSREKKESFPLTVTSAQKNPTAFYLCASSGQVAFFGPGTRLTVL.

This chain links TRBV4-3 with TRBJ2-2; D remains ambiguous. Germline lookup yields CDR1 LGHNA and CDR2 YSLEER. This CDR3 spans 15 amino acids. V was clipped by 0 bases and J by 7 bases, with 12 bases between them. The CDR3 region has the DNA TGCGCCAGCAGCCAAGATCGCGAGTTCCTCGGGGAGCTGTTTTTT. It codes for CASSQDREFLGELFF.

In nucleotides, the CDR3 is TGTGCCAGCAGGAAACCGGGACAGGGGGAATCCTACGAGCAGTACTTC. Its protein is CASRKPGQGESYEQYF. The chain recombines TRBV2 with TRBJ2-7; 11 bases are shared with TRBD1. In germline, CDR1 is SNHLY, CDR2 FYNNEI. V was clipped by 6 bases and J by 1 base; unmatched bases: 8. This CDR3 contains 16 residues.